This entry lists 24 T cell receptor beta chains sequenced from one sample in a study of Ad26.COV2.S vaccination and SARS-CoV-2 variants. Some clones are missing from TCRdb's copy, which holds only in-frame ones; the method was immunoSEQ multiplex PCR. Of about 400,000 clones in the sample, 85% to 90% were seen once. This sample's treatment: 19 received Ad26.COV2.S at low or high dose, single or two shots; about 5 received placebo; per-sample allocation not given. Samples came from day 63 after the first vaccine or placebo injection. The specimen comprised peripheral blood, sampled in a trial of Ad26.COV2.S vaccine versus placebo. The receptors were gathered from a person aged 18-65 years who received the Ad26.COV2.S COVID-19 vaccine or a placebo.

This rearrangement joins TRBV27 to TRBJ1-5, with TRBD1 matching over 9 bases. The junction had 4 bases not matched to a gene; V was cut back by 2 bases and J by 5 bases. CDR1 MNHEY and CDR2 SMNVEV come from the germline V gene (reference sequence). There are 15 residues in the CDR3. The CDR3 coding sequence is TGTGCCAGCAGTTTAAACAGGGGGCAGGATCAGCCCCAGCATTTT. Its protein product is CASSLNRGQDQPQHF.

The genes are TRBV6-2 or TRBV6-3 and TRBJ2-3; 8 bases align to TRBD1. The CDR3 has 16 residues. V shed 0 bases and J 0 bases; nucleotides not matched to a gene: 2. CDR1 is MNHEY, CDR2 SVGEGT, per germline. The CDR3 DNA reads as TGTGCCAGCAGTTACTCGCAGGGGGCGAGCACAGATACGCAGTATTTT. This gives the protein CASSYSQGASTDTQYF.

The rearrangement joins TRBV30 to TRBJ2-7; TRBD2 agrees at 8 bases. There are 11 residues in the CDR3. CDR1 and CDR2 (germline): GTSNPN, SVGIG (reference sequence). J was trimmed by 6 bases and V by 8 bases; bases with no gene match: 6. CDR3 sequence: CAGHLAGEQYF. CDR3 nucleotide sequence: TGTGCCGGTCATCTAGCGGGCGAGCAGTACTTC.

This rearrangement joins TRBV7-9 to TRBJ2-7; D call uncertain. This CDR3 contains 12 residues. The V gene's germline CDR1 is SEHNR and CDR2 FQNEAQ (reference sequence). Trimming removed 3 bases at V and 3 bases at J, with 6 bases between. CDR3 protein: CASSFASYEQYF. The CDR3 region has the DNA TGTGCCAGCAGCTTCGCCAGCTACGAGCAGTACTTC.

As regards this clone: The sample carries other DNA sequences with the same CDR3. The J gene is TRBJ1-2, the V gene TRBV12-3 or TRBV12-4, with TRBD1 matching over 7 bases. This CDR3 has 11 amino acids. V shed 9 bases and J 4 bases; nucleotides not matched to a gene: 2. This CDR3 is CASSGGYGYTF. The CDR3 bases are TGTGCCAGTTCAGGGGGCTATGGCTACACCTTC.

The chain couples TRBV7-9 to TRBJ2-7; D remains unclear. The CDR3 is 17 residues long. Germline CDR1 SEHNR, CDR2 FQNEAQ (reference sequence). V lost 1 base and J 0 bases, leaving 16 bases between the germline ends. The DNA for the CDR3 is TGTGCCAGCAGCTTAGGAGATCCTGCCCTTAGCTCCTACGAGCAGTACTTC. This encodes CASSLGDPALSSYEQYF.

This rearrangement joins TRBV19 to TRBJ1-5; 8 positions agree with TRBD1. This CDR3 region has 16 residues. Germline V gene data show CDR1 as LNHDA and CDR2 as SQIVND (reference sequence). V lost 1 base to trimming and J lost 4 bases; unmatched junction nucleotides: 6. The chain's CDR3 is CASSIGYRGENQPQHF. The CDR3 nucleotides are TGTGCCAGTAGTATAGGTTACAGGGGGGAGAATCAGCCCCAGCATTTT.

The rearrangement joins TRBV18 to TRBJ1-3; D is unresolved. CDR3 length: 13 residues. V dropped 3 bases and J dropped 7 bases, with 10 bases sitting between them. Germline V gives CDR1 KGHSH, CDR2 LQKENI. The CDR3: CASSPPDWNTIYF. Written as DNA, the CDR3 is TGTGCCAGCTCACCCCCTGATTGGAACACCATATATTTT.

Here the CDR3 DNA reads TGTGCCAGCAGCTTGCGGGGACCCTCCTACGAGCAGTACTTC. Protein sequence: CASSLRGPSYEQYF. The chain has TRBV5-6 and TRBJ2-7; either TRBD1 or TRBD2 may supply D (5 bases each). The CDR3 consists of 14 residues. Germline lookup yields CDR1 SGHDT and CDR2 YYEEEE. Trimming took off 1 base at V and 0 bases at J, with 8 bases between the two ends.

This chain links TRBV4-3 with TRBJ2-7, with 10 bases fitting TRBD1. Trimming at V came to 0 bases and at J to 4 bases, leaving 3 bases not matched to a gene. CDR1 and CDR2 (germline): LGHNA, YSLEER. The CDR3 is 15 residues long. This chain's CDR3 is CASSQETGGWYEQYF. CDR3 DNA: TGCGCCAGCAGCCAAGAGACAGGGGGCTGGTACGAGCAGTACTTC.

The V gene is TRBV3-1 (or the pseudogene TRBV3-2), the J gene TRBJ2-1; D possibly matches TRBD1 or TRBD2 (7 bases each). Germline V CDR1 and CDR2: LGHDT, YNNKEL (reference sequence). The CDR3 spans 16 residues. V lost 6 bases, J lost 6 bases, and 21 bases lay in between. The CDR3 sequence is CASRHLDREGFNEQFF. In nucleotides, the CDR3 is TGTGCCAGCAGGCACCTCGACAGGGAGGGATTCAATGAGCAGTTCTTC.

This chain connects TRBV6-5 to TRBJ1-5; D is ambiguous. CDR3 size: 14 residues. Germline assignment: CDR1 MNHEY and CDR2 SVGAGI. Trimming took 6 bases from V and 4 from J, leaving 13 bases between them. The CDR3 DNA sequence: TGTGCCAGCAGCTTGGGAACGGAGAATCAGCCCCAGCATTTT. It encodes CASSLGTENQPQHF.

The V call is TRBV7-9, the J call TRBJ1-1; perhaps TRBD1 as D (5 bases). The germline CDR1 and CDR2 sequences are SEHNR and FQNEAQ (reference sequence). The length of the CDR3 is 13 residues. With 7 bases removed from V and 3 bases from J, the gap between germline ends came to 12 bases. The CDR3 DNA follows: TGTGCCAGCACCCTGGGGGGGGACACTGAAGCTTTCTTT. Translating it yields CASTLGGDTEAFF.

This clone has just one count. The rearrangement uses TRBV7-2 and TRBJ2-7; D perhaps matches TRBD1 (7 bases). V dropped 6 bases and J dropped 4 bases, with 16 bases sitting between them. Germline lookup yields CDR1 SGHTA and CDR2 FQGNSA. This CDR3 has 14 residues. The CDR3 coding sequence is TGTGCCAGCAGAAGACAGGGAGGAGGGTACGAGCAGTACTTC. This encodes CASRRQGGGYEQYF.

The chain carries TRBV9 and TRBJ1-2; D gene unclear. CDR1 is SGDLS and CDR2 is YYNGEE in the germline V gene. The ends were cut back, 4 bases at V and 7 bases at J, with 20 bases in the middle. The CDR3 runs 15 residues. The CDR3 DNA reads TGTGCCAGCAGCACCAGAGGATGGGAAACGGCTGGCTACACCTTC. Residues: CASSTRGWETAGYTF.

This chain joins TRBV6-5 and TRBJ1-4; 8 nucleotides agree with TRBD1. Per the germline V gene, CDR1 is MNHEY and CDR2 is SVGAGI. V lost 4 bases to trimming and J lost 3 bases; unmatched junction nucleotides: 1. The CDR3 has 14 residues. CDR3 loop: CASSSQGANEKLFF. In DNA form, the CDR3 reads TGTGCCAGCAGTTCACAGGGGGCTAATGAAAAACTGTTTTTT.

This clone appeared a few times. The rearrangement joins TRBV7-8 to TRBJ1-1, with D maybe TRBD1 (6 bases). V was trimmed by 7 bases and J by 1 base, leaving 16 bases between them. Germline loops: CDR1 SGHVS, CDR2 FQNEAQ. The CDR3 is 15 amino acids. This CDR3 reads CASTNPPRGNTEAFF. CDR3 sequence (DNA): TGTGCCAGCACCAATCCACCCAGGGGGAACACTGAAGCTTTCTTT.

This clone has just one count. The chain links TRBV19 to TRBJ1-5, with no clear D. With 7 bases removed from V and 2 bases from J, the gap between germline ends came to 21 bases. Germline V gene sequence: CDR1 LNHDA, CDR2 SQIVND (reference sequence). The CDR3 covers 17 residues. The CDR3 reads CASTEARIFGGNQPQHF. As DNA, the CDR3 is TGTGCCAGTACTGAGGCAAGGATTTTTGGGGGCAATCAGCCCCAGCATTTT.

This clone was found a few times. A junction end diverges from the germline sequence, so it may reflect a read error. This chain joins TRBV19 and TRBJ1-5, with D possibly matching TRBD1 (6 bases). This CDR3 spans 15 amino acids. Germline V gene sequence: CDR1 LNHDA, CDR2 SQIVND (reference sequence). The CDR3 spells CASSIAAGGKQPQHF. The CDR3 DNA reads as TGTGCCAGTAGTATAGCAGCCGGGGGCAAGCAGCCCCAGCATTTT.

The CDR3 DNA follows: TGTGCCAGCACAGAAAGGGCCCAAGAGACCCAGTACTTC. Amino acids: CASTERAQETQYF. This sequence joins TRBV21-1 and TRBJ2-5. TRBV21-1 is labeled a pseudogene. This CDR3 has 13 amino acids.

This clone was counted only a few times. The DNA of the CDR3 is TGTGCCAGCACCACTTGGGGTATTGCTTTCTTT. It encodes CASTTWGIAFF. The gene calls are TRBV28 and TRBJ1-1; D gene ambiguous. V was shortened by 7 bases and J by 11 bases, with 14 bases between the two germline ends. CDR3 length: 11 amino acids. CDR1 and CDR2 (germline): MDHEN, SYDVKM.

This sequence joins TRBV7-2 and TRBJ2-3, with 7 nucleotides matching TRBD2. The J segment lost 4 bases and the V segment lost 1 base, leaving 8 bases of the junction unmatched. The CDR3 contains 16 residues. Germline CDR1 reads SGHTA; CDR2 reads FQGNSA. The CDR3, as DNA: TGTGCCAGCAGCTTAGGACTAGCTCCTCGCGCAGATACGCAGTATTTT. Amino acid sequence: CASSLGLAPRADTQYF.

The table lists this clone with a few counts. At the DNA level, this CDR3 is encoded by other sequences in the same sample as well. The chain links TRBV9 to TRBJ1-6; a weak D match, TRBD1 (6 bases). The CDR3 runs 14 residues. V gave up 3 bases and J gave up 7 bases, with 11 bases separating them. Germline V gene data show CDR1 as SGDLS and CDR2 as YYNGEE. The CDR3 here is CASSAGQSNSPLHF. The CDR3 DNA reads TGTGCCAGCAGCGCCGGACAGTCCAATTCACCCCTCCACTTT.

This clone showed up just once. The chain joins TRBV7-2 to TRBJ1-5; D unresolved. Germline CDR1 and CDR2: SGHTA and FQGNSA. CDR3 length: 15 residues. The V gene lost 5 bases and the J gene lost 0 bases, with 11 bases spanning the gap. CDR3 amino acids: CASSAEAYSNQPQHF. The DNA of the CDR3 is TGTGCCAGCAGCGCTGAAGCTTATAGCAATCAGCCCCAGCATTTT.